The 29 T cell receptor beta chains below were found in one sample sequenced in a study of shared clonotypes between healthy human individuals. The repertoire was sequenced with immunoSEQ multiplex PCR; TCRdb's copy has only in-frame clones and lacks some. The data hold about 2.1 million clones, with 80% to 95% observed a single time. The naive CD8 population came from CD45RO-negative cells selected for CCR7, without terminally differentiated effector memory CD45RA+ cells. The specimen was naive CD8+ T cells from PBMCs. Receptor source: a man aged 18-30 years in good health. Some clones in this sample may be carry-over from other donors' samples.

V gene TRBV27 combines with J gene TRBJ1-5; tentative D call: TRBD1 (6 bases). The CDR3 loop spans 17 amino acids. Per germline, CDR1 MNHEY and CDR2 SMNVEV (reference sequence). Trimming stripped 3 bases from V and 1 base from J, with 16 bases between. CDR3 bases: TGTGCCAGCAGTTTCACCAGGGGCCCTTACAGCAATCAGCCCCAGCATTTT. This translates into CASSFTRGPYSNQPQHF.

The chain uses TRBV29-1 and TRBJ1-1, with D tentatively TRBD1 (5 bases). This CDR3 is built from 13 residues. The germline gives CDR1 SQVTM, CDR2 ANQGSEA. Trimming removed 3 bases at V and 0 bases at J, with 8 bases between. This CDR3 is CSVDGGMNTEAFF. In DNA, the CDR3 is TGCAGCGTTGATGGGGGAATGAACACTGAAGCTTTCTTT.

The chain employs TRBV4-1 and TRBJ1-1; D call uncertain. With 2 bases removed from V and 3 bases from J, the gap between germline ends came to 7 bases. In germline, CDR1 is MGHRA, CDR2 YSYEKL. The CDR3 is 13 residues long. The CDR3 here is CASSQFGDTEAFF. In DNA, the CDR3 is TGCGCCAGCAGCCAATTCGGGGACACTGAAGCTTTCTTT.

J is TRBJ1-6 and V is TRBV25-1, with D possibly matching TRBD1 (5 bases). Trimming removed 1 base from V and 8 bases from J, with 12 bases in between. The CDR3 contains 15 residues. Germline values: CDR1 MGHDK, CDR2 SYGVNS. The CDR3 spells CASSESGVYDSPLHF. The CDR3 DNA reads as TGTGCCAGCAGTGAATCGGGGGTTTACGATTCACCCCTCCACTTT.

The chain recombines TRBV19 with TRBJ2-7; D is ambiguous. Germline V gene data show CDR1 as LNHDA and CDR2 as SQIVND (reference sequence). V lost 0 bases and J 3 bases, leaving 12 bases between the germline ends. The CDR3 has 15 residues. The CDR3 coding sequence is TGTGCCAGTAGTATAGAGGGCGATCGGGTCTACGAGCAGTACTTC. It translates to CASSIEGDRVYEQYF.

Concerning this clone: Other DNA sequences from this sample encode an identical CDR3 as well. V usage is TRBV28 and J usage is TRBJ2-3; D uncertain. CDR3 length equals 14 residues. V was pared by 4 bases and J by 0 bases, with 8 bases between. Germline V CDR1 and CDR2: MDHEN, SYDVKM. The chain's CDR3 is CASSSPGSTDTQYF. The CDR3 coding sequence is TGTGCCAGCAGTTCCCCGGGTAGCACAGATACGCAGTATTTT.

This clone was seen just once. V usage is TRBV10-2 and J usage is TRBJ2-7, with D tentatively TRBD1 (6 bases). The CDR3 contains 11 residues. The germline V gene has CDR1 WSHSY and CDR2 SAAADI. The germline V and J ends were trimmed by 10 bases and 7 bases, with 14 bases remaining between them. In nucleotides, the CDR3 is TGCGCCACCGACCAGGGGTTGGAGCAGTACTTC. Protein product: CATDQGLEQYF.

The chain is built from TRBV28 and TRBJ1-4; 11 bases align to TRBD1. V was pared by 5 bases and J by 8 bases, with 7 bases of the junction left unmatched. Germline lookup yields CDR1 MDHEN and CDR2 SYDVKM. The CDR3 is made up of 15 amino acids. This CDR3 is CASSPDRGLGEKLFF. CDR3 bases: TGTGCCAGCAGTCCGGACAGGGGGCTAGGGGAAAAACTGTTTTTT.

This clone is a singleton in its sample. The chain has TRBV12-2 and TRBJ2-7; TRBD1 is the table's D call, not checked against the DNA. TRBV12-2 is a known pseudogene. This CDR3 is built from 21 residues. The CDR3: CASRLEDGWRGQGRISYEQYF. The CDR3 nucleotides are TGTGCAAGTCGCTTAGAGGATGGGTGGAGGGGGCAGGGAAGGATATCCTACGAGCAGTACTTC.

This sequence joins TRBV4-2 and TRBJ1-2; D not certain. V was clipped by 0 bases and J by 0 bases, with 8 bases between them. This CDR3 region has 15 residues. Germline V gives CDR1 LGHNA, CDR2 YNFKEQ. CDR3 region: CASSQDRAANYGYTF. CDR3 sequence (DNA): TGTGCCAGCAGCCAAGACAGAGCCGCTAACTATGGCTACACCTTC.

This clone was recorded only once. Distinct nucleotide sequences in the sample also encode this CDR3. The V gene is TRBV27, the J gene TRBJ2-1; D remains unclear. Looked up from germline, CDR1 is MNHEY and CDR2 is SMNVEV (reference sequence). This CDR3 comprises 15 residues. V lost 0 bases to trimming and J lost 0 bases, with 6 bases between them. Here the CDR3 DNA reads TGTGCCAGCAGTTTATCCCGGAGCTCCTACAATGAGCAGTTCTTC. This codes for CASSLSRSSYNEQFF.

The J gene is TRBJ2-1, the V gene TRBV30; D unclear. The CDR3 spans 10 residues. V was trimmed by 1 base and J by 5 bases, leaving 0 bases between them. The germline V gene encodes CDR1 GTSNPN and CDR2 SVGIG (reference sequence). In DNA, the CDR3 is TGTGCCTGGAGTGACAATGAGCAGTTCTTC. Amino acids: CAWSDNEQFF.

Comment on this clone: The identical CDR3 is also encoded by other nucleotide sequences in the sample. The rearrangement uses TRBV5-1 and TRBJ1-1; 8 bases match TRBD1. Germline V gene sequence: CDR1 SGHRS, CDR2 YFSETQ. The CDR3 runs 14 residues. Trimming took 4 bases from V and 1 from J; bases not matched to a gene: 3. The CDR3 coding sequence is TGCGCCAGCAGCAAGGGACAGGCGAACACTGAAGCTTTCTTT. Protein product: CASSKGQANTEAFF. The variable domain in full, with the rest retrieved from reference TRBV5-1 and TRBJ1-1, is KAGVTQTPRYLIKTRGQQVTLSCSPISGHRSVSWYQQTPGQGLQFLFEYFSETQRNKGNFPGRFSGRQFSNSRSEMNVSTLELGDSALYLCASSKGQANTEAFFGQGTRLTVV.

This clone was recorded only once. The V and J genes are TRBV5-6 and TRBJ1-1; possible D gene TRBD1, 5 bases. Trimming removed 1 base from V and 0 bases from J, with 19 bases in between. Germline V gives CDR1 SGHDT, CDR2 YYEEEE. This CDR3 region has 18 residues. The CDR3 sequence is CASSLTRQRLPMNTEAFF. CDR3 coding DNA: TGTGCCAGCAGCTTGACGAGACAGCGTTTGCCCATGAACACTGAAGCTTTCTTT.

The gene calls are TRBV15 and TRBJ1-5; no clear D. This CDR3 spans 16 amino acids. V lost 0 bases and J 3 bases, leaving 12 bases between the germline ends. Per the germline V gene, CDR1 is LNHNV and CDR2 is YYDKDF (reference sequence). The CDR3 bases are TGTGCCACCAGCAGAGAGGGAGCAGCCCCCAATCAGCCCCAGCATTTT. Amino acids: CATSREGAAPNQPQHF.

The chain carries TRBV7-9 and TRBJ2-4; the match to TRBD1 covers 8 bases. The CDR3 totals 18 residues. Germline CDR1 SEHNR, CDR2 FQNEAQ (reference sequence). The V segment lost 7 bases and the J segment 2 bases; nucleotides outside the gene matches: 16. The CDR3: CASIAPPSGGGSKNIQYF. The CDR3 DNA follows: TGTGCCAGCATCGCCCCCCCATCAGGGGGCGGATCCAAAAACATTCAGTACTTC.

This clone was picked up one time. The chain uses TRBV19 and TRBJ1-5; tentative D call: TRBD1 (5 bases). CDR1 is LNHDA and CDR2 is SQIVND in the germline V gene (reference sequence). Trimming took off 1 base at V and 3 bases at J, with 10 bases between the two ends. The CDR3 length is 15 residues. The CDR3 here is CASSIAGVYNQPQHF. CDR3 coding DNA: TGTGCCAGTAGTATAGCGGGGGTATACAATCAGCCCCAGCATTTT. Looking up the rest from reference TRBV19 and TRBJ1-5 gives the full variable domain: DGGITQSPKYLFRKEGQNVTLSCEQNLNHDAMYWYRQDPGQGLRLIYYSQIVNDFQKGDIAEGYSVSREKKESFPLTVTSAQKNPTAFYLCASSIAGVYNQPQHFGDGTRLSIL.

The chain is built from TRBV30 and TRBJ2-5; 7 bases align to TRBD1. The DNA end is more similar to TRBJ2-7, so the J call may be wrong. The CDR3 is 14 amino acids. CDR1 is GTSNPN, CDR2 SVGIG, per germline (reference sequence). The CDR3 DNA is TGTGCCTGGAGCCCCAGGGACAGAATCTACGAGCAGTACTTC. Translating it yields CAWSPRDRIYEQYF.

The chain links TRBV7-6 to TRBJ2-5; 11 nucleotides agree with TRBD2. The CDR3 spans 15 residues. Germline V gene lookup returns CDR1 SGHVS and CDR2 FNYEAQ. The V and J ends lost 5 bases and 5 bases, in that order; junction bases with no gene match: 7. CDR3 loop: CASSPTSGKRETQYF. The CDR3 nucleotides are TGTGCCAGCAGCCCGACTAGCGGGAAACGGGAGACCCAGTACTTC. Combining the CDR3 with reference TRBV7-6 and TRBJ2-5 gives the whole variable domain GAGVSQSPRYKVTKRGQDVALRCDPISGHVSLYWYRQALGQGPEFLTYFNYEAQQDKSGLPNDRFSAERPEGSISTLTIQRTEQRDSAMYRCASSPTSGKRETQYFGPGTRLLVL.

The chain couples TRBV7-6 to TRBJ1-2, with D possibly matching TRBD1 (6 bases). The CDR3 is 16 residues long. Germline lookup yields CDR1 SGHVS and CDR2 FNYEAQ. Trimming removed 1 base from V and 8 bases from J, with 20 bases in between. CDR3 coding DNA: TGTGCCAGCAGCTTAGGAAGTTCAGGGGTGGTGTGGGGCTACACCTTC. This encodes CASSLGSSGVVWGYTF.

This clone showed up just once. The CDR3 nucleotides read TGTGCCAGCAGCCAGGCTAGCGGGAGGCACAATGAGCAGTTCTTC. Amino acids: CASSQASGRHNEQFF. The rearrangement uses TRBV9 and TRBJ2-1, with 11 positions matching TRBD2. This CDR3 spans 15 amino acids. Germline CDR1 reads SGDLS; CDR2 reads YYNGEE. The V segment lost 4 bases and the J segment 5 bases; nucleotides outside the gene matches: 5.

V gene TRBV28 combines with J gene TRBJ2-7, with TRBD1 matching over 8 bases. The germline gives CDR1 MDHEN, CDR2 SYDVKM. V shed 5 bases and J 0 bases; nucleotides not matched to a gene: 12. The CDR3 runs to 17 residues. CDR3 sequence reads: CASSTAGGAPSSYEQYF. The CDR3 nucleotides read TGTGCCAGCAGTACGGCAGGGGGCGCCCCTAGCTCCTACGAGCAGTACTTC.

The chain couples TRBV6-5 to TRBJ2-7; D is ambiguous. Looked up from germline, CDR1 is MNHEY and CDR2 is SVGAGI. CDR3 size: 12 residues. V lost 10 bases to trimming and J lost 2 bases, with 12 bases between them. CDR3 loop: CATQDGAYEQYF. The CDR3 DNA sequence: TGTGCCACCCAGGACGGAGCCTACGAGCAGTACTTC.

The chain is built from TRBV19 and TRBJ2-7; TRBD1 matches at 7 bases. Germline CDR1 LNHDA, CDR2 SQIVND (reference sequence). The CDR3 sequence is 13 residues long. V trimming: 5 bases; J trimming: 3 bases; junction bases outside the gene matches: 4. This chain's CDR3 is CASSQTGDYEQYF. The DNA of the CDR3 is TGTGCCAGTAGTCAAACAGGGGACTACGAGCAGTACTTC.

This CDR3 is CASSGQGTDGWIAKNIQYF. CDR3 sequence (DNA): TGTGCCAGCTCTGGACAGGGGACCGACGGATGGATAGCCAAAAACATTCAGTACTTC. This chain connects TRBV2 to TRBJ2-4; TRBD1 matches 9 bases. Germline CDR1 and CDR2: SNHLY and FYNNEI. V gave up 8 bases and J gave up 0 bases; unmatched junction bases: 17. The CDR3 runs 19 residues. Full variable domain (outside the CDR3, taken from reference TRBV2 and TRBJ2-4): EPEVTQTPSHQVTQMGQEVILRCVPISNHLYFYWYRQILGQKVEFLVSFYNNEISEKSEIFDDQFSVERPDGSNFTLKIRSTKLEDSAMYFCASSGQGTDGWIAKNIQYFGAGTRLSVL.

In DNA, the CDR3 is TGTGCCAGCAGTTTATCGGCGGAAACTAGCACAGATACGCAGTATTTT. Translation: CASSLSAETSTDTQYF. The rearrangement joins TRBV27 to TRBJ2-3; D gene ambiguous. Trimming removed 0 bases from V and 0 bases from J, with 10 bases in between. CDR3 length equals 16 residues. Germline CDR1 reads MNHEY; CDR2 reads SMNVEV (reference sequence).

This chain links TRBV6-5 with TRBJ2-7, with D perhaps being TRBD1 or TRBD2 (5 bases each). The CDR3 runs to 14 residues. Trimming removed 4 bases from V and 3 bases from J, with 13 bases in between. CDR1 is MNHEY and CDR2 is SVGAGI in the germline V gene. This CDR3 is CASSWGPSFYEQYF. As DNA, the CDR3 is TGTGCCAGCAGTTGGGGACCTTCCTTCTACGAGCAGTACTTC.

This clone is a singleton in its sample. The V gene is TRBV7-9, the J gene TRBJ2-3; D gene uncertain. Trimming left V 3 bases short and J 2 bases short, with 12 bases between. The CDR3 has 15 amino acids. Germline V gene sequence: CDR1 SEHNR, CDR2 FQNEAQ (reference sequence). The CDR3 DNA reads TGTGCCAGCAGCTTTTACGACTCTCTCACAGATACGCAGTATTTT. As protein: CASSFYDSLTDTQYF.

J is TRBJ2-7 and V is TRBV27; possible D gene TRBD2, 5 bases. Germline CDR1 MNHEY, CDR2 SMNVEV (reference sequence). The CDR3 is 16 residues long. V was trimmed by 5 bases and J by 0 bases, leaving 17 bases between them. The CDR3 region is CASSPSYGESSYEQYF. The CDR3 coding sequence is TGTGCCAGCAGTCCCTCCTACGGGGAGAGCTCCTACGAGCAGTACTTC.